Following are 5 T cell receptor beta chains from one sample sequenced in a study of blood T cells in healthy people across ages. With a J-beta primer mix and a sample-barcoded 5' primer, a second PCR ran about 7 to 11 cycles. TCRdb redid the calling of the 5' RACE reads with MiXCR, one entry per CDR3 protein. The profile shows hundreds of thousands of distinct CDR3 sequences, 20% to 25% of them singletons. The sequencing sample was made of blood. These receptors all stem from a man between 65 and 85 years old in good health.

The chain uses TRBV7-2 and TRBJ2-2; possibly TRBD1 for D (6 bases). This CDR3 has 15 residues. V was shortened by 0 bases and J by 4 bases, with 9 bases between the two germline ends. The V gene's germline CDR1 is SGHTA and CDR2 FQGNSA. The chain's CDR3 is CASSLALGATGELFF. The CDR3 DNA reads TGTGCCAGCAGCTTAGCGCTGGGGGCCACCGGGGAGCTGTTTTTT.

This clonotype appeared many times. This CDR3 is CASSLQQGSRSGANVLTF. In DNA, the CDR3 is TGTGCCAGCAGCTTACAACAGGGTTCTCGCTCTGGGGCCAACGTCCTGACTTTC. The chain combines TRBV7-8 with TRBJ2-6; D perhaps matches TRBD1 (6 bases). CDR1 is SGHVS, CDR2 FQNEAQ, per germline. V was shortened by 2 bases and J by 0 bases, with 14 bases between the two germline ends. This CDR3 is 18 amino acids long.

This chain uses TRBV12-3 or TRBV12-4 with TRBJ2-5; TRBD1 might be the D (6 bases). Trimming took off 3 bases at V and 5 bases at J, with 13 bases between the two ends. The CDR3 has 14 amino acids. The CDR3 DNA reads TGTGCCAGCAGTTTCTCACAGGGCTTTGAGACCCAGTACTTC. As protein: CASSFSQGFETQYF.

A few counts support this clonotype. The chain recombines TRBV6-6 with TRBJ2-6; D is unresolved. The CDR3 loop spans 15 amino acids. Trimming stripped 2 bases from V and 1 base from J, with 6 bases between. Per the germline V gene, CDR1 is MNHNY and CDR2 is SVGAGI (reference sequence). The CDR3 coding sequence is TGTGCCAGCAGTTACGCGGAGTCTGGGGCCAACGTCCTGACTTTC. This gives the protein CASSYAESGANVLTF.

The CDR3 region has the DNA TGTGCCAGCAGCATGACTAGCGGCCCCTACGAGCAGTACTTC. Its translation is CASSMTSGPYEQYF. The chain has TRBV7-2 and TRBJ2-5, with 9 nucleotides matching TRBD2. The J call may be wrong; the DNA end is better matched by TRBJ2-7. Germline loops: CDR1 SGHTA, CDR2 FQGNSA. The length of the CDR3 is 14 residues.